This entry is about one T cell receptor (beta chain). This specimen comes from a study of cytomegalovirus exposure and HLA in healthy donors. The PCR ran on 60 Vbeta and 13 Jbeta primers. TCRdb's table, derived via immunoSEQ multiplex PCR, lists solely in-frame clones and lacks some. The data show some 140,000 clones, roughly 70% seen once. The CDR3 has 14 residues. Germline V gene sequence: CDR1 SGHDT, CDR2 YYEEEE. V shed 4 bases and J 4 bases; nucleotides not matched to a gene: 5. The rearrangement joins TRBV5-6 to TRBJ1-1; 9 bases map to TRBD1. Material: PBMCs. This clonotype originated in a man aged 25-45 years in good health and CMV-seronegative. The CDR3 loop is CASSGTGQGTEAFF. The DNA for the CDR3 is TGTGCCAGCAGCGGAACGGGACAGGGCACTGAAGCTTTCTTT.